The T cell receptor (beta chain) described here comes from a study of blood T cell repertoires in COVID-19. On the study more broadly: The samples span acute and convalescent COVID-19 from the United States, Italy and Spain. Nucleic acid was either cDNA or gDNA, and it came from T cells, B-cell-depleted T cells, or PBMCs.

Original processing methods: The authors estimated nucleated cell counts from reference gene primer amplification. Method: immunoSEQ multiplex PCR; TCRdb's copy keeps in-frame clones and lacks some. The V and J calls and clone size come from that table; D and trimming were worked out from the DNA. The sample lists roughly 70,000 clones; about 88% were seen once. The sample holds one count of this clone. Germline lookup yields CDR1 SGHNT and CDR2 YENEEA. The CDR3 covers 15 residues. Losses at the gene ends were 5 bases for V and 6 bases for J; bases not matched to a gene: 7. The clonotype originates from an older man with acute or convalescent COVID-19. The sample consisted of peripheral blood. V gene TRBV11-3 combines with J gene TRBJ2-1; TRBD1 aligns across 10 bases. The CDR3 region is CASSPGQGVGNEQFF. The CDR3 DNA sequence: TGTGCCAGCAGCCCAGGACAGGGGGTGGGCAATGAGCAGTTCTTC.